These T cell receptor beta chains were read from a single sample in a study of cytomegalovirus exposure and HLA in healthy donors. Sequencing used immunoSEQ multiplex PCR; TCRdb keeps in-frame clones, though not all of them. The profile shows 95,000 to 100,000 clones, around three quarters of them singletons. Material: PBMCs. Receptors originate from a man between 40 and 49 years old in good health and CMV-seronegative. CDR3s include the opening cysteine and the closing phenylalanine or tryptophan. The D gene is left open where the match is weak. Rows give clone size only sometimes, using once, few, many, or a class for an expanded clone.

J | size | D | V | CDR3 | DNA
TRBJ1-2 | few | TRBD1 | TRBV28 | CASSLGTGRNYGYTF | TGTGCCAGCAGTTTAGGGACAGGGCGGAACTATGGCTACACCTTC
TRBJ1-1 | - | - | TRBV7-8 | CASSLLSGDTEAFF | TGTGCCAGCAGCCTATTATCGGGGGACACTGAAGCTTTCTTT
TRBJ1-2 | - | TRBD1 | TRBV6-8 | CASSYRDRGRGYTF | TGTGCCAGCAGTTACCGAGACAGGGGGAGAGGCTACACCTTC
TRBJ2-1 | - | TRBD2 | TRBV2 | CASIPGGAKNEQFF | TGTGCCAGTATACCCGGGGGGGCCAAAAATGAGCAGTTCTTC
TRBJ2-3 | - | TRBD2 | TRBV5-4 | CASSPGGGIDTQYF | TGTGCCAGCAGCCCGGGCGGGGGGATAGATACGCAGTATTTT
TRBJ2-3 | - | - | TRBV28 | CASSLGGGRHTDTQYF | TGTGCCAGCAGTTTAGGAGGGGGCCGCCACACAGATACGCAGTATTTT
TRBJ2-7 | - | TRBD1 | TRBV20-1 | CSANRGYEQYF | TGCAGTGCTAACAGGGGCTACGAGCAGTACTTC
TRBJ2-1 | - | - | TRBV5-1 | CASSPQGGYEQFF | TGCGCCAGCAGCCCACAGGGGGGGTATGAGCAGTTCTTC
TRBJ1-4 | - | - | TRBV29-1 | CSVRTGDEEKLFF | TGCAGCGTAAGGACGGGGGACGAGGAAAAACTGTTTTTT
TRBJ1-2 | - | - | TRBV5-8 | CASSSQSYGYTF | TGTGCCAGCAGCTCACAGAGCTATGGCTACACCTTC
TRBJ1-2 | - | TRBD1 | TRBV11-2 | CASSPGGALNYGYTF | TGTGCCAGCAGCCCAGGGGGCGCACTTAACTATGGCTACACCTTC
TRBJ1-2 | few | - | TRBV10-3 | CAYRGAGGYTF | TGTGCCTATCGGGGGGCCGGTGGCTACACCTTC
TRBJ2-5 | - | - | TRBV7-2 | CASLVRAGQETQYF | TGTGCCAGCCTGGTACGGGCGGGGCAAGAGACCCAGTACTTC
TRBJ2-7 | once | - | TRBV7-9 | CASSLELRGHEQYF | TGTGCCAGCAGCTTAGAGCTCAGGGGCCACGAGCAGTACTTC
TRBJ2-7 | - | TRBD1 | TRBV5-1 | CASSPQGVSYEQYF | TGCGCCAGCAGCCCACAGGGGGTCTCCTACGAGCAGTACTTC
TRBJ1-4 | - | TRBD1 | TRBV29-1 | CSVIGTDEKLFF | TGCAGCGTTATAGGGACAGATGAAAAACTGTTTTTT
TRBJ2-3 | - | TRBD2 | TRBV2 | CASSDRTSGGRDTQYF | TGTGCCAGCAGTGATCGAACTAGCGGGGGCCGGGATACGCAGTATTTT
TRBJ2-1 | - | TRBD2 | TRBV7-2 | CASSLQRGGGNEQFF | TGTGCCAGCAGCTTACAGCGGGGGGGCGGTAATGAGCAGTTCTTC
TRBJ2-1 | - | - | TRBV11-2 | CASSLEMARATYNEQFF | TGTGCCAGCAGCTTGGAGATGGCCAGGGCAACCTACAATGAGCAGTTCTTC
TRBJ1-2 | once | TRBD1 | TRBV7-2 | CASSYPTGGAFYGYTF | TGTGCCAGCAGCTACCCGACAGGGGGCGCTTTCTATGGCTACACCTTC
TRBJ2-2 | - | TRBD1 | TRBV18 | CASSPFTGVIGTGELFF | TGTGCCAGCTCACCGTTTACAGGGGTCATTGGCACCGGGGAGCTGTTTTTT
TRBJ2-7 | - | - | TRBV21-1 | CASSRGGRNEQYF | TGTGCCAGCAGCAGAGGAGGGAGGAACGAGCAGTACTTC
TRBJ1-4 | - | - | TRBV5-5 | CASSLGQLNEKLFF | TGTGCCAGCAGCTTGGGACAGCTTAATGAAAAACTGTTTTTT
TRBJ1-2 | once | TRBD1 | TRBV6-5 | CASSPGQVLGGYTF | TGTGCCAGCAGTCCGGGACAGGTCCTCGGGGGCTACACCTTC
TRBJ1-1 | few | - | TRBV7-9 | CSSSIGQTIEAFF | TGTTCCAGCAGCATAGGACAGACCATTGAAGCTTTCTTT
TRBJ2-6 | - | - | TRBV6-1 | CASRRRDSGANVLTF | TGTGCCAGCAGAAGACGGGACTCTGGGGCCAACGTCCTGACTTTC
TRBJ1-2 | few | - | TRBV6-5 | CASSYSKEYQYTF | TGTGCCAGCAGTTACTCGAAAGAATACCAGTACACCTTC
TRBJ2-1 | - | TRBD2 | TRBV7-2 | CASRSSKAASGGQYNEQFF | TGTGCCAGCAGATCCTCAAAGGCGGCTAGCGGGGGCCAATACAATGAGCAGTTCTTC
TRBJ2-3 | - | - | TRBV5-4 | CASSSADTQYF | TGTGCCAGCAGCTCGGCAGATACGCAGTATTTT
TRBJ1-3 | few | - | TRBV5-1 | CASSLEGGWYSGNTIYF | TGCGCCAGCAGCTTGGAAGGCGGTTGGTACTCTGGAAACACCATATATTTT
TRBJ2-7 | - | TRBD2 | TRBV6-6 | CASEASGTYEQYF | TGTGCCAGCGAGGCTAGCGGGACCTACGAGCAGTACTTC
TRBJ1-2 | - | - | TRBV9 | CASSVGLGQDYGYTF | TGTGCCAGCAGCGTAGGTTTGGGGCAGGACTATGGCTACACCTTC
TRBJ1-1 | few | - | TRBV28 | CASRTGKTEAFF | TGTGCCAGCAGAACAGGGAAGACTGAAGCTTTCTTT
TRBJ2-3 | - | TRBD1 | TRBV5-1 | CASNRGGTDTQYF | TGCGCCAGCAACAGGGGCGGGACAGATACGCAGTATTTT
TRBJ1-2 | - | - | TRBV7-9 | CASSLGLLENYGYTF | TGTGCCAGCAGCCTGGGTCTATTGGAGAACTATGGCTACACCTTC
TRBJ2-5 | few | TRBD2 | TRBV13 | CASSPRGLAGNQETQYF | TGTGCCAGCAGCCCGAGGGGACTAGCGGGGAACCAAGAGACCCAGTACTTC
TRBJ1-1 | - | TRBD1 | TRBV7-9 | CASSHDRVGAFF | TGTGCCAGCAGCCACGACAGGGTTGGAGCTTTCTTT
TRBJ1-5 | once | - | TRBV6-5 | CASSYSPGGNQPQHF | TGTGCCAGCAGTTACTCTCCGGGGGGCAATCAGCCCCAGCATTTT
TRBJ1-5 | - | - | TRBV6-1 | CAISNQPQHF | TGTGCCATATCCAATCAGCCCCAGCATTTT
TRBJ2-2 | - | - | TRBV27 | CASSSRVKNHMNTGELFF | TGTGCCAGCAGTTCCCGGGTCAAGAACCACATGAACACCGGGGAGCTGTTTTTT
TRBJ1-1 | - | TRBD1 | TRBV2 | CASSDAGTANTEAFF | TGTGCCAGCAGTGATGCCGGGACAGCCAACACTGAAGCTTTCTTT
TRBJ1-2 | - | - | TRBV29-1 | CSVAPGAGGYTF | TGCAGCGTAGCTCCAGGGGCGGGCGGCTACACCTTC
TRBJ1-1 | few | TRBD1 | TRBV10-1 | CASSAGTGRGTEAFF | TGCGCCAGCAGTGCGGGGACAGGGAGGGGAACTGAAGCTTTCTTT
TRBJ1-1 | - | TRBD1 | TRBV13 | CASSGEQGSTEAFF | TGTGCCAGCAGCGGGGAACAGGGGAGCACTGAAGCTTTCTTT